This T cell receptor (beta chain) comes out of a study of T cells in Graves' hyperthyroidism and ophthalmopathy (dated by TCRdb to the late 2010s). Looking at the study overall: Peripheral blood was collected at initial diagnosis, before any treatment. A discovery cohort of roughly 100 patients, roughly 45 with Graves' ophthalmopathy and about 58 with stable Graves' hyperthyroidism, was used to find distinguishing TCR V-J signatures. Prospective prediction of ophthalmopathy was tested in an independent validation cohort of about 19 hyperthyroidism patients and 15 to 17 patients who later progressed to ophthalmopathy. The 75 to 100 discovery patients were divided at random into training and test sets in a 7:3 ratio. In roughly six Graves' hyperthyroidism patients, the study also compared T-cell repertoires from thyroid tissue with T-cell repertoires from blood. After sampling, hyperthyroidism patients received methimazole starting at 30 mg daily, and ophthalmopathy patients received high-dose intravenous methylprednisolone. The paper describes TCR Vbeta CDR3 sequencing of 140 or so peripheral blood samples, made up of some 42 ophthalmopathy patients, some 76 hyperthyroidism patients and 17 progressor patients.

Many counts were recorded for this clonotype. Its antigen is still unknown. No qualities accompany the bases; no much larger clone lies one base away. The study at large found these results: A model built on a 13 V-J signature distinguished ophthalmopathy from stable hyperthyroidism, reaching 87.88% sensitivity and 81.08% specificity in cross-validation and 80%/75% in testing. Blood samples also contained most of the expanded thyroid clonotypes (frequency above 0.001), which suggests that blood repertoires may reflect thyroid immune responses. Sample size was not statistically predetermined, and investigators were not blinded to group allocation. In validation, the model predicted progression to ophthalmopathy a median of 6.5 months before onset, with over 55% sensitivity and about 72% specificity.

The germline V gene encodes CDR1 LGHDT and CDR2 YNNKEL (reference sequence). V and J are truncated by 4 bases and 10 bases respectively, leaving an intervening sequence of 8 bases. Counted from cysteine to phenylalanine, this CDR3 has 11 amino acids. Only CDR3 DNA is held: 33 bases, read in frame from base 1. The TCR beta CDR3 regions were amplified from the RNA transcripts. The first round of RT-PCR for the TCR CDR3 was performed with the HTBI primer set and the Qiagen OneStep RT-PCR kit. A second multiplex PCR round built the libraries, followed by size selection and purification. Libraries were sequenced paired-end with 100 bp reads on an Illumina HiSeq2000. For the original study's pipeline: SOAPnuke was used to process the raw data, removing reads that contained adapters or uncalled bases, had a mean Phred below 15, or lacked an exact match to the constant primer or identifier. High-quality paired reads were merged with COPE v1.2.5, and unique nucleotide sequences were defined as clonotypes. Clonotypes were aligned to IMGT TRBV, TRBD and TRBJ reference segments using MiTCR v1.1. The analysis included only V-J combinations with a frequency above 0.0001, which together covered around 99% of the repertoires. The TCS score was defined as the ratio of F50 (clonal expansion) to E x V (chaos), calculated using BLOSUM62-based TCRdist between CDR3 peptides within each V-J. Welch's t-statistics and random forest reduced some 510 V-J features to 13, which were used in a naive Bayes classifier (R e1071). TCRdb applied fastp at Q25 and MiXCR to the public reads, then kept only in-frame beta chains. Identical CDR3 proteins give one entry, which carries the most common genes and DNA. What appears here as the V and J calls and clone size reflects TCRdb's work, not the paper's. For this sample there are 200,000 to 250,000 distinct CDR3 sequences; approximately 20% appear just once. In total, the top ten clones hold about 41% of the sample.

Stable Graves' hyperthyroidism was defined as no progression to ophthalmopathy during 18 months of follow-up. The hyperthyroidism patients were between 18 and 65 years old and newly diagnosed, with a disease duration of less than 2 months. Exclusion was applied to patients with uncontrolled infections, other autoimmune diseases, pregnancy or lactation. Diagnoses were based on clinical symptoms, serum thyroxine and TRAb, thyroid ultrasound and orbital computed tomography. PBMCs were isolated from approximately 10 ml of fresh peripheral blood by Ficoll-Paque density gradient centrifugation. Total RNA was extracted using Trizol reagent, and RNA quality was assessed on an Agilent 2100 Bioanalyzer.

The chain uses TRBV3-1 and TRBJ2-1, and TRBD1 may be the D gene, going by 6 matching bases. The receptor was isolated from a man aged 35 to 55 with Graves' hyperthyroidism. The sample was blood. The base sequence is TGTGCCAGCAGCCGAGACAGGGAGCAGTTCTTC. Its protein is CASSRDREQFF.